The 18 T cell receptor beta chains below come from one sample, sequenced in a study of blood T cell repertoires in COVID-19. Clones were sequenced by immunoSEQ multiplex PCR, and TCRdb holds only the in-frame ones, with some missing. Counted here are more than 200,000 clones, 86% occurring once; the ten biggest clones make up approximately 1.7%. Sequenced input: PBMCs or T cells enriched from blood (not recorded which). Receptors originate from a man aged 35-49 years who had recovered from COVID-19.

The chain recombines TRBV28 with TRBJ2-1; 11 bases fit TRBD2. This CDR3 is built from 14 residues. CDR1 MDHEN and CDR2 SYDVKM come from the germline V gene. V trimming: 6 bases; J trimming: 10 bases; junction bases outside the gene matches: 8. The CDR3 DNA reads TGTGCCAGCAGAAAGCTAGCGGGAGGACGGGAGCAGTTCTTC. Amino acid sequence: CASRKLAGGREQFF. The full variable domain, its missing parts supplied by reference TRBV28 and TRBJ2-1, is DVKVTQSSRYLVKRTGEKVFLECVQDMDHENMFWYRQDPGLGLRLIYFSYDVKMKEKGDIPEGYSVSREKKERFSLILESASTNQTSMYLCASRKLAGGREQFFGPGTRLTVL.

V is TRBV15 and J is TRBJ2-1; 14 bases are shared with TRBD2. The length of the CDR3 is 18 residues. The J segment lost 7 bases and the V segment lost 0 bases, leaving 8 bases of the junction unmatched. Germline V gene data show CDR1 as LNHNV and CDR2 as YYDKDF (reference sequence). The DNA of the CDR3 is TGTGCCACCAGCAGAGATCGTTTGGGACTAGCGGGAGTTAATGAGCAGTTCTTC. Translated, it gives CATSRDRLGLAGVNEQFF.

The chain is built from TRBV3-1 (or the pseudogene TRBV3-2) and TRBJ2-1, with D unresolved. The CDR3 contains 14 residues. Germline V gene sequence: CDR1 LGHDT, CDR2 YNNKEL (reference sequence). Trimming pared 1 base from V and 3 bases from J, leaving 7 bases between. The CDR3 DNA is TGTGCCAGCAGCCAAGCGACTGGCTACAATGAGCAGTTCTTC. Translated, it gives CASSQATGYNEQFF.

This chain connects TRBV18 to TRBJ1-4, with 9 nucleotides matching TRBD1. After removal of 2 bases from V and 8 bases from J, the junction contained 9 bases not matched to a gene. The CDR3 loop spans 16 amino acids. Germline V gives CDR1 KGHSH, CDR2 LQKENI. The CDR3, as DNA: TGTGCCAGCTCACCAAAACCGGGACAGGGTCAAGAAAAACTGTTTTTT. It encodes CASSPKPGQGQEKLFF.

The chain is built from TRBV29-1 and TRBJ2-7; D uncertain. The CDR3 length is 13 residues. CDR1 and CDR2 (germline): SQVTM, ANQGSEA. V dropped 4 bases and J dropped 1 base, with 11 bases sitting between them. The CDR3 region is CSVGTGNSYEQYF. DNA for the CDR3: TGCAGCGTTGGAACGGGTAATTCCTACGAGCAGTACTTC.

This chain joins TRBV4-3 and TRBJ1-5, with D perhaps TRBD1 (5 bases). V was cut by 4 bases and J by 1 base, with 11 bases left in between. Germline V gene lookup returns CDR1 LGHNA and CDR2 YSLEER. The CDR3 spans 15 residues. CDR3 region: CASSPGYVSNQPQHF. The CDR3, as DNA: TGCGCCAGCAGCCCAGGGTACGTAAGCAATCAGCCCCAGCATTTT.

This chain links TRBV28 with TRBJ1-2, with D perhaps TRBD1 (5 bases). This CDR3 has 12 residues. Germline CDR1 and CDR2: MDHEN and SYDVKM. The V and J ends lost 5 bases and 1 base respectively, with 5 bases between them. DNA of the CDR3: TGTGCCAGCAGTGACAGTAACTATGGCTACACCTTC. Translated: CASSDSNYGYTF.

The gene calls are TRBV28 and TRBJ2-5, with 7 bases identical to TRBD1. Germline lookup yields CDR1 MDHEN and CDR2 SYDVKM. V trimming: 6 bases; J trimming: 5 bases; junction bases outside the gene matches: 6. CDR3 length: 13 amino acids. In DNA form, the CDR3 reads TGTGCCAGCAGGGCGACAGGGTGGGAGACCCAGTACTTC. Translation gives CASRATGWETQYF.

This clone was detected once. The rearrangement uses TRBV2 and TRBJ1-2, with 9 positions matching TRBD1. Trimming at V came to 6 bases and at J to 5 bases, leaving 1 base not matched to a gene. The CDR3 is 12 amino acids. CDR1 is SNHLY and CDR2 is FYNNEI in the germline V gene. CDR3 loop: CASSGTGYGYTF. CDR3 sequence (DNA): TGTGCCAGCAGCGGGACAGGGTATGGCTACACCTTC. The variable domain in full, completed from reference TRBV2 and TRBJ1-2, reads EPEVTQTPSHQVTQMGQEVILRCVPISNHLYFYWYRQILGQKVEFLVSFYNNEISEKSEIFDDQFSVERPDGSNFTLKIRSTKLEDSAMYFCASSGTGYGYTFGSGTRLTVV.

V and J are TRBV5-1 and TRBJ1-5, with TRBD1 as a possible D gene (5 bases). The germline gives CDR1 SGHRS, CDR2 YFSETQ. The V and J ends lost 6 bases and 2 bases respectively, with 12 bases between them. The CDR3 is made up of 14 amino acids. CDR3 in amino acids: CASIVWGGNQPQHF. In nucleotides, the CDR3 is TGCGCCAGCATAGTATGGGGGGGCAATCAGCCCCAGCATTTT.

The J gene is TRBJ2-2, the V gene TRBV5-1; possible D gene TRBD1, 6 bases. The CDR3 covers 16 residues. Germline CDR1 and CDR2: SGHRS and YFSETQ. Trimming removed 0 bases from V and 4 bases from J, with 13 bases in between. CDR3 DNA: TGCGCCAGCAGCTTGGTAGTAACAGGGTCCACCGGGGAGCTGTTTTTT. It is translated as CASSLVVTGSTGELFF.

The chain has TRBV6-5 and TRBJ1-2, with 9 bases matching TRBD1. The CDR3 runs to 15 residues. CDR1 is MNHEY and CDR2 is SVGAGI in the germline V gene. The trim removed 3 bases at V and 4 bases at J, leaving 6 bases unmatched. CDR3 bases: TGTGCCAGCAGTTATCCGGGACAGGGTATCTATGGCTACACCTTC. It encodes CASSYPGQGIYGYTF.

This chain links TRBV9 with TRBJ1-1; the D is unclear. This CDR3 is 13 amino acids long. From germline, CDR1 is SGDLS and CDR2 YYNGEE. The V gene lost 2 bases and the J gene lost 2 bases, with 7 bases spanning the gap. CDR3 coding DNA: TGTGCCAGCAGCGTCCGAAGCAACACTGAAGCTTTCTTT. Its protein is CASSVRSNTEAFF.

The V call is TRBV4-1, the J call TRBJ1-1; no clear D gene. The length of the CDR3 is 15 residues. Germline V lookup: CDR1 MGHRA, CDR2 YSYEKL. V was shortened by 1 base and J by 5 bases, with 14 bases between the two germline ends. The CDR3, as DNA: TGCGCCAGCAGCCAAGTTTCAGGTTCTGTAACTGAAGCTTTCTTT. Translating it yields CASSQVSGSVTEAFF.

The CDR3 coding sequence is TGTGCCAGCAGCTTAATCCCGGGACAGGACTATGGCTACACCTTC. This encodes CASSLIPGQDYGYTF. This chain joins TRBV11-1 and TRBJ1-2; 8 nucleotides match TRBD1. Germline V lookup: CDR1 SGHAT, CDR2 FQDESV (reference sequence). This CDR3 is 15 amino acids long. V gave up 2 bases and J gave up 3 bases; unmatched junction bases: 5.

This chain connects TRBV7-8 to TRBJ1-5; perhaps TRBD1 as D (6 bases). Germline V gene sequence: CDR1 SGHVS, CDR2 FQNEAQ. V was pared by 3 bases and J by 4 bases, with 16 bases between. The CDR3 length is 16 residues. CDR3 sequence (DNA): TGTGCCAGCAGCTTGGCGACGGGACAAATTAATCAGCCCCAGCATTTT. This translates into CASSLATGQINQPQHF. The full variable domain, rest sourced from reference TRBV7-8 and TRBJ1-5, is GAGVSQSPRYKVAKRGQDVALRCDPISGHVSLFWYQQALGQGPEFLTYFQNEAQLDKSGLPSDRFFAERPEGSVSTLKIQRTQQEDSAVYLCASSLATGQINQPQHFGDGTRLSIL.

The genes are TRBV5-1 and TRBJ1-6; 7 bases agree with TRBD1. V lost 4 bases, J lost 7 bases, and 5 bases stayed unmatched. Germline V gene lookup returns CDR1 SGHRS and CDR2 YFSETQ. The CDR3 is 14 amino acids. The CDR3 DNA reads TGCGCCAGCAGCCAGGGGGTTGGGAATTCACCCCTCCACTTT. It specifies CASSQGVGNSPLHF.

V gene TRBV19 combines with J gene TRBJ2-5; possible D gene TRBD2, 6 bases. Trimming left V 6 bases short and J 1 base short, with 18 bases between. CDR3 length: 16 residues. Germline-derived CDR1 and CDR2 are LNHDA and SQIVND (reference sequence). The CDR3 reads CASSQEGRWAQETQYF. DNA of the CDR3: TGTGCCAGTAGCCAGGAGGGCCGGTGGGCCCAAGAGACCCAGTACTTC.